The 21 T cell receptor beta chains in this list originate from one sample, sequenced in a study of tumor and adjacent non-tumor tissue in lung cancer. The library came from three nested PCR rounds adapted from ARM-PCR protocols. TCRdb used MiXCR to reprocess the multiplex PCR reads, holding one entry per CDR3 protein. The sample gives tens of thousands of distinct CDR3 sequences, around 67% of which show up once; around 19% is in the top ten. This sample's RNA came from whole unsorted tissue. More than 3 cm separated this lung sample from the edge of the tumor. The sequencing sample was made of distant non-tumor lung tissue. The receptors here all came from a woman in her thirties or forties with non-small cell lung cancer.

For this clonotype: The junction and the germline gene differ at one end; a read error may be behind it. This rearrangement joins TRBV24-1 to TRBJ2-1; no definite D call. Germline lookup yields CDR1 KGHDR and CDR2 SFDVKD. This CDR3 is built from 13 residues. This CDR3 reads CATSDPNRNEQIF. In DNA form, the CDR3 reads TGTGCCACCAGTGACCCTAACCGGAATGAGCAGATCTTC.

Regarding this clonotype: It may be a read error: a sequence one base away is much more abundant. CDR3 in amino acids: CASSLGGIEQHF. CDR3 DNA sequence: TGTGCCAGCAGCTTAGGGGGGATCGAGCAGCACTTC. The chain combines TRBV7-9 with TRBJ2-7, with D perhaps assigned TRBD1 or TRBD2 (5 bases each). This CDR3 region has 12 residues. Germline V gene lookup returns CDR1 SEHNR and CDR2 FQNEAQ (reference sequence).

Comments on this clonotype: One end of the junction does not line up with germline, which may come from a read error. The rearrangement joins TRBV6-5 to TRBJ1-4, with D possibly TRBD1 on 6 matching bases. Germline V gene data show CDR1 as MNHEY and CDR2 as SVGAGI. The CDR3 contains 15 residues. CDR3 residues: CANCYTTGPNVKLFF. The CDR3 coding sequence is TGTGCCAACTGTTACACCACAGGGCCGAATGTAAAACTGTTTTTT.

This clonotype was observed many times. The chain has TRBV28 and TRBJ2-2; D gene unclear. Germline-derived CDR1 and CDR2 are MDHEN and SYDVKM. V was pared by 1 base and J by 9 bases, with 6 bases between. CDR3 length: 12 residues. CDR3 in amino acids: CASSLLGRELFF. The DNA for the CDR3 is TGTGCCAGCAGTTTATTGGGAAGGGAGCTGTTTTTT.

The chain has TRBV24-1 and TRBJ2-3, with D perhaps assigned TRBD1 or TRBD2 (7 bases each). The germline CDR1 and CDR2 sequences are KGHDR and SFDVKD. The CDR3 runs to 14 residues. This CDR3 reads CVSSEDAGGATQYF. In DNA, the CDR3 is TGTGTCTCCAGTGAGGACGCAGGGGGGGCTACGCAGTATTTT.

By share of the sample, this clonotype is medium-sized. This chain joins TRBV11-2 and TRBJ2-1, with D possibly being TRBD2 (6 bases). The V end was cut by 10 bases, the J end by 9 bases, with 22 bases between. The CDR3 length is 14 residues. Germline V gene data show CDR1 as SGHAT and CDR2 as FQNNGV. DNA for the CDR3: TGTGCCACCACAGCGGGCCCACTCGGAAGTGAGCAGTTCTTC. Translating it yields CATTAGPLGSEQFF.

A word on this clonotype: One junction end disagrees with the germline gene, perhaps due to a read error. CDR3 nucleotide sequence: TGTGCCGGTAGTTCCCGACAGGGGAGGATTGCTGAAGCTTTCTTT. Its translation: CAGSSRQGRIAEAFF. The rearrangement uses TRBV19 and TRBJ1-1; 8 bases match TRBD1. The CDR3 contains 15 residues. Germline loops: CDR1 LNHDA, CDR2 SQIVND (reference sequence).

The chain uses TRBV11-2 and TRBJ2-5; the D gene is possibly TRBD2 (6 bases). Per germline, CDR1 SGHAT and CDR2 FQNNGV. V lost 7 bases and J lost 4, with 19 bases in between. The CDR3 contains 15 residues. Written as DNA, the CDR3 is TGTGCCAGCATGAGACTAGTGGGAGATCTAGAGACCCAGTACTTC. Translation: CASMRLVGDLETQYF.

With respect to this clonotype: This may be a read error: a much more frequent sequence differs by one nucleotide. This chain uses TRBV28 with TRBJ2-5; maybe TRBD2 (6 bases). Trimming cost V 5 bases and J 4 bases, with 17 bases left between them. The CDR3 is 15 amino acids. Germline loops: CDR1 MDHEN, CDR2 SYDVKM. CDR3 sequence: CASSGRTGGSETQYF. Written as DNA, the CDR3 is TGTGCCAGCAGTGGTAGAACCGGGGGTTCAGAGACCCAGTACTTC.

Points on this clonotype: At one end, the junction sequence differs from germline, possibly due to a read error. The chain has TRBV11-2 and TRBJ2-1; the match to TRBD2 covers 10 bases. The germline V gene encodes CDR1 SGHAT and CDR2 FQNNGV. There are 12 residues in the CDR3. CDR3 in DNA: TGTGCCAGCACCCTAGAGGGAACTAGCGGGGTCTTC. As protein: CASTLEGTSGVF.

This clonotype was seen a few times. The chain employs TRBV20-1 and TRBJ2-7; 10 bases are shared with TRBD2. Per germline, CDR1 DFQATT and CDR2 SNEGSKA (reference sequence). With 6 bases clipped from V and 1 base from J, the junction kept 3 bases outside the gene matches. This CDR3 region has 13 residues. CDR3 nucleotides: TGCAGTGCGGTAGCGGGGGGTTCCTACGAGCAGTACTTC. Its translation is CSAVAGGSYEQYF.

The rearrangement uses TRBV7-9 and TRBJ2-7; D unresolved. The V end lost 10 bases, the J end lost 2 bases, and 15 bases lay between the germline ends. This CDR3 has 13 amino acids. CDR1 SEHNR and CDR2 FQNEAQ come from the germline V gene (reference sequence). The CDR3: CANNLFSTYEQYF. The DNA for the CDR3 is TGTGCCAACAACTTATTCTCCACCTACGAGCAGTACTTC.

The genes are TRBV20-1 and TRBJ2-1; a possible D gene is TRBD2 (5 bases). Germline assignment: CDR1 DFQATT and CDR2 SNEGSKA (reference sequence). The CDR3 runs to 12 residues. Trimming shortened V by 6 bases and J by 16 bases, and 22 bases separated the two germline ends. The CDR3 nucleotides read TGCAGTGCCAGGAAACAGAGCGGTGATAGTTTCTTC. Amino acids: CSARKQSGDSFF.

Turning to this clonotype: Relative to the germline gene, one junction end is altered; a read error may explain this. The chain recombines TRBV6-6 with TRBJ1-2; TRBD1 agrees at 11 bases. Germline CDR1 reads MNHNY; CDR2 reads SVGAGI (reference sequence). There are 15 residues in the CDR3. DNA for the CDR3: TGTGCCAACAGCTCACGGGACAGGGGGACGGGAGGCTACATCTTC. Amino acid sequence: CANSSRDRGTGGYIF.

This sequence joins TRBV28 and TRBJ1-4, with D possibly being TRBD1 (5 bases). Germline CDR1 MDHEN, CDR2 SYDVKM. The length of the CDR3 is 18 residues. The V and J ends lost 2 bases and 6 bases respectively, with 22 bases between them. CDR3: CASSLRRRRRIGDEKLFF. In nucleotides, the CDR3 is TGTGCCAGCAGTTTAAGGCGGAGACGAAGGATAGGGGATGAAAAACTGTTTTTT.

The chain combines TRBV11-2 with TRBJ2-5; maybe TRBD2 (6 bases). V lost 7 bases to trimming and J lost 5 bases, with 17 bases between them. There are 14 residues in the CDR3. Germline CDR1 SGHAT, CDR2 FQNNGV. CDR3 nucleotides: TGTGCCAGCACCATTAGTATAGGGAGGGAGACCCAGTACTTC. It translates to CASTISIGRETQYF.

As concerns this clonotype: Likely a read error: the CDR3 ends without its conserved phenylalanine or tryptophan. CDR3: CSVARLANSNEQFL. The CDR3 bases are TGCAGCGTTGCTAGATTAGCGAACTCCAATGAGCAGTTCCTC. This rearrangement joins TRBV29-1 to TRBJ2-1; D might be TRBD2 (5 bases). V lost 4 bases and J 6 bases, leaving 16 bases between the germline ends. Germline CDR1 SQVTM, CDR2 ANQGSEA. The CDR3 length is 14 residues.

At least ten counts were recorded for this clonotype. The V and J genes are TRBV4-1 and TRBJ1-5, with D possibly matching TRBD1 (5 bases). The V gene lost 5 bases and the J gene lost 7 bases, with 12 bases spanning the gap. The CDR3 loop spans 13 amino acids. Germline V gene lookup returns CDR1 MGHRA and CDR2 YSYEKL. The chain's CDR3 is CASSSRDDQPQHF. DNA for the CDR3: TGCGCCAGCAGCTCTAGGGACGACCAGCCCCAGCATTTT.

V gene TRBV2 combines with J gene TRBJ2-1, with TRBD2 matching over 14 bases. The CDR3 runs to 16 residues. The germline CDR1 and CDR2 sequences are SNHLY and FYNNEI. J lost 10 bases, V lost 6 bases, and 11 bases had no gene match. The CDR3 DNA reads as TGTGCCAGCAGGCGCAGGACGGGACTAGCGGGAGACGAGCAGTTCTTC. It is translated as CASRRRTGLAGDEQFF.

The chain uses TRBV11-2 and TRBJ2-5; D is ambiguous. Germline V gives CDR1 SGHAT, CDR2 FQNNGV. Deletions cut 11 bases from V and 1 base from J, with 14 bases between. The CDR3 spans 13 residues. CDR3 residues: CAGIPRFQETQYF. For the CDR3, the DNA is TGTGCCGGCATCCCACGATTCCAAGAGACCCAGTACTTC.

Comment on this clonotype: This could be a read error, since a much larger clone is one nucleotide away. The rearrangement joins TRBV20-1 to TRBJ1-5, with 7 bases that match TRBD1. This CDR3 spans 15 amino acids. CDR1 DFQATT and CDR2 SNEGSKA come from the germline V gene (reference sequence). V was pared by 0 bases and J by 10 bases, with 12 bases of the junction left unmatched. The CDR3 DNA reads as TGCAGTGCTAGAGATCGGGCAGGGGGGGGTCACCCCCAGCATTTT. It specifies CSARDRAGGGHPQHF.